The 31 T cell receptor beta chains given below trace back to one sample, sequenced in a study of tumor and adjacent non-tumor tissue in lung cancer. This sample's RNA came from whole unsorted tissue. TCRbeta libraries were built with three rounds of nested PCR, modified from ARM-PCR. MiXCR, run by TCRdb on the multiplex PCR reads, gives a single entry per CDR3 protein. This table holds about 68,000 distinct CDR3 sequences, roughly 56% found once. The specimen sequenced was lung tumor tissue. Receptors originate from a man aged 50 to 60 with non-small cell lung cancer.

The V and J genes are TRBV12-3 or TRBV12-4 and TRBJ2-7; D possibly corresponds to TRBD2 (7 bases). The CDR3 length is 15 residues. The CDR3 nucleotides read TGTGCCAGCAGTTTAGCGCGGGGGCCCTCCTACGAGCAGTATGTC. Translating it yields CASSLARGPSYEQYV.

This clonotype was picked up a small number of times. Since a much larger clone is just one base distant, this may be a read error. V is TRBV6-5 and J is TRBJ1-5; D is perhaps TRBD1 (5 bases). Germline V lookup: CDR1 MNHEY, CDR2 SVGAGI. The CDR3 extends over 14 amino acids. The CDR3 coding sequence is TGTGTCAGCAGGGATGACAGCCCGGGGCAGCCCCAGCATTTT. Translated, it gives CVSRDDSPGQPQHF.

This clonotype was found a few times. An end of the junction does not agree with germline; a read error may underlie this. This chain connects TRBV5-5 to TRBJ1-2; 9 positions agree with TRBD1. CDR3 length equals 13 residues. The germline V gene encodes CDR1 SGHKS and CDR2 YYEKEE (reference sequence). CDR3: CASSLEGTGRRIF. Written as DNA, the CDR3 is TGTGCCAGCAGCTTAGAGGGGACAGGGAGGAGGATCTTC.

As regards this clonotype: This may be a read error: a much more frequent sequence differs by one nucleotide. The J gene is TRBJ1-1, the V gene TRBV12-3 or TRBV12-4; a weak D match, TRBD1 (6 bases). Trimming took 7 bases from V and 3 from J, leaving 24 bases between them. This CDR3 region has 17 residues. Here the CDR3 reads CASTTYTGLGKDTEAFF. DNA for the CDR3: TGTGCCAGCACCACCTACACAGGGCTCGGTAAGGACACTGAAGCTTTCTTT.

As concerns this clonotype: One end of the junction is discordant with germline, which a read error may explain. The chain combines TRBV11-2 with TRBJ2-1; D gene unclear. This CDR3 is 14 amino acids long. The germline CDR1 and CDR2 sequences are SGHAT and FQNNGV. The CDR3 DNA reads as TGCGACACTACAGTAAACTACGGCGCCGATGAGCAGTTCTTC. Encoded protein: CDTTVNYGADEQFF.

A note on this clonotype: A read error may produce the germline difference seen at one junction end. V gene TRBV11-2 combines with J gene TRBJ2-3; a possible D gene is TRBD2 (5 bases). CDR3 length equals 12 residues. The V gene's germline CDR1 is SGHAT and CDR2 FQNNGV. The CDR3 region has the DNA TGTGCCAGCGCCCCCCTTCGGGATACTCAGTATTTT. Protein product: CASAPLRDTQYF.

V gene TRBV18 combines with J gene TRBJ1-1; D remains unclear. V was clipped by 2 bases and J by 2 bases, with 0 bases between them. The germline CDR1 and CDR2 sequences are KGHSH and LQKENI. The CDR3 totals 11 residues. The CDR3 DNA sequence: TGTGCCAGCTCACCAAACACTGAAGCTTTCTTT. Amino acid sequence: CASSPNTEAFF.

In this sample, this clonotype turned up many times. The chain carries TRBV6-5 and TRBJ1-2; no reliable D call. Germline V gives CDR1 MNHEY, CDR2 SVGAGI. V was cut by 3 bases and J by 0 bases, with 5 bases left in between. This CDR3 spans 13 amino acids. CDR3 nucleotide sequence: TGTGCCAGCAGTTATAGGTCTAACTATGGCTACACCTTC. Translated: CASSYRSNYGYTF.

Points on this clonotype: A junction boundary mismatches the germline segment, possibly from a read error. The genes are TRBV6-6 and TRBJ2-2; D is undetermined. The CDR3 extends over 14 amino acids. The germline CDR1 and CDR2 sequences are MNHNY and SVGAGI (reference sequence). CDR3 amino acids: CASSYHPNTVELFF. CDR3 in DNA: TGTGCCAGCAGTTACCACCCGAACACCGTGGAGCTGTTTTTT.

About this clonotype: Just one base apart from a much larger clone, this may be a read error. The rearrangement uses TRBV6-1 and TRBJ1-1; 7 bases are shared with TRBD1. The CDR3 has 13 amino acids. Germline V gene sequence: CDR1 MNHNS, CDR2 SASEGT. The chain's CDR3 is CVSSEAMTGKAFF. CDR3 DNA: TGTGTCAGCAGTGAGGCGATGACAGGGAAGGCTTTCTTT.

About this clonotype: An end of the junction differs from the germline gene, which may be a read error. The chain links TRBV7-9 to TRBJ1-2; no reliable D call. Per germline, CDR1 SEHNR and CDR2 FQNEAQ (reference sequence). The CDR3 contains 13 residues. This CDR3 reads CSSSLDVGGGYTF. DNA of the CDR3: TGTTCCAGCAGCTTAGATGTGGGAGGCGGCTACACCTTC.

About this clonotype itself: At one boundary the junction diverges from the germline segment, which might be a read error. The rearrangement uses TRBV11-3 and TRBJ2-3; perhaps TRBD2 as D (7 bases). This CDR3 has 16 amino acids. Germline assignment: CDR1 SGHNT and CDR2 YENEEA. The CDR3, as DNA: TGTGCCGGCAGCCCAGGGGTTAGCGGGTTTGCAGATACGCAGTATTTT. As protein: CAGSPGVSGFADTQYF.

In the case of this clonotype: It may be a read error: a sequence one base away is much more abundant. The chain combines TRBV6-5 with TRBJ2-3; 9 bases fit TRBD2. Germline assignment: CDR1 MNHEY and CDR2 SVGAGI. This CDR3 has 15 residues. Trimming took 2 bases from V and 4 from J; bases not matched to a gene: 4. The CDR3 DNA follows: TGTGCCAGCAGTTACACTGGCGGGGGGGCAGATACGCAGTATTTT. The encoded protein is CASSYTGGGADTQYF.

About this clonotype: A read error is likely, as this CDR3 ends without the conserved phenylalanine or tryptophan. No DNA is shown, since the ends of the CDR3 on it are uncertain; the CDR3 is the one TCRdb lists. CDR3 amino acids: CASGSGTGGTEVFL. The chain combines TRBV5-1 with TRBJ1-1; the table gives TRBD1 as D, unverified against the DNA. CDR1 and CDR2 (germline): SGHRS, YFSETQ. The CDR3 totals 14 residues, both ends included.

This clonotype was observed at least ten times. The chain recombines TRBV29-1 with TRBJ2-5; 12 bases match TRBD2. Germline assignment: CDR1 SQVTM and CDR2 ANQGSEA. The CDR3 length is 15 residues. Trimming took 4 bases from V and 5 from J; bases not matched to a gene: 8. The CDR3, as DNA: TGCAGCGTTGGGTCCGGGACTAGCGGGTGGGAGACCCAGTACTTC. It translates to CSVGSGTSGWETQYF. The whole variable domain, remainder taken from reference TRBV29-1 and TRBJ2-5, is SAVISQKPSRDICQRGTSLTIQCQVDSQVTMMFWYRQQPGQSLTLIATANQGSEATYESGFVIDKFPISRPNLTFSTLTVSNMSPEDSSIYLCSVGSGTSGWETQYFGPGTRLLVL.

The J gene is TRBJ2-4, the V gene TRBV6-1; TRBD2 agrees at 11 bases. Germline values: CDR1 MNHNS, CDR2 SASEGT. The CDR3 covers 16 residues. The junction had 13 bases not matched to a gene; V was cut back by 8 bases and J by 7 bases. CDR3 region: CASGILGLAERNIQYF. CDR3 nucleotide sequence: TGTGCCAGCGGTATATTGGGACTAGCGGAGAGGAACATTCAGTACTTC.

In DNA form, the CDR3 reads TGTGCCAGCAGCTCGGACACCTTGTGGGAGCAGTTCTTC. Translating gives CASSSDTLWEQFF. The J gene is TRBJ2-1, the V gene TRBV7-2, with D possibly being TRBD1 (5 bases). This CDR3 has 13 amino acids. Trimming stripped 4 bases from V and 10 bases from J, with 14 bases between. In germline, CDR1 is SGHTA, CDR2 FQGNSA.

V usage is TRBV20-1 and J usage is TRBJ2-1, with 9 nucleotides matching TRBD2. Looked up from germline, CDR1 is DFQATT and CDR2 is SNEGSKA (reference sequence). V lost 4 bases to trimming and J lost 2 bases; unmatched junction nucleotides: 6. There are 15 residues in the CDR3. CDR3 region: CSATGSGRTYNEQFF. CDR3 coding DNA: TGCAGTGCTACCGGTAGCGGGAGAACCTACAATGAGCAGTTCTTC.

Regarding this clonotype: The germline gene is not matched at one end of the junction; a read error may be the cause. V gene TRBV19 combines with J gene TRBJ1-1; weak D call: TRBD1 (5 bases). There are 13 residues in the CDR3. Germline values: CDR1 LNHDA, CDR2 SQIVND (reference sequence). The CDR3 region has the DNA TGTGCCAGTTACACCGGGGCCCTCTCTGAAACTTTCTTT. Its protein product is CASYTGALSETFF.

About this clonotype: One base away lies a much larger clone, so this may be a sequencing read error. This chain joins TRBV20-1 and TRBJ2-6; D not certain. The V end lost 5 bases, the J end lost 0 bases, and 8 bases lay between the germline ends. The CDR3 has 14 amino acids. Germline V gives CDR1 DFQATT, CDR2 SNEGSKA (reference sequence). The CDR3 region has the DNA TGCAGTGCTCCTACAGACTCTGGGGCCAACGTCCTGACTTTC. The encoded protein is CSAPTDSGANVLTF.

Concerning this clonotype itself: This may arise from a read error, as a much more abundant clone is one base away. This chain joins TRBV11-2 and TRBJ1-5; TRBD1 agrees at 10 bases. The DNA end favors TRBJ2-3, so the J call may be wrong. CDR3 length: 15 residues. Germline V gene lookup returns CDR1 SGHAT and CDR2 FQNNGV. The CDR3 here is CASSSEDRGGQPQYF. CDR3 in DNA: TGTGCCAGCAGCTCAGAGGACAGGGGGGGTCAGCCCCAGTATTTT.

At least ten counts were recorded for this clonotype. This chain connects TRBV30 to TRBJ2-5; D remains unclear. In germline, CDR1 is GTSNPN, CDR2 SVGIG (reference sequence). The CDR3 covers 15 residues. V dropped 2 bases and J dropped 2 bases, with 15 bases sitting between them. As DNA, the CDR3 is TGTGCCTGGAGTCCCCGGTTAAGGATTCAAGAGACCCAGTACTTC. Translated, it gives CAWSPRLRIQETQYF.

This clonotype was detected only a few times. This may arise from a read error, as a much more abundant clone is one base away. The DNA for the CDR3 is TGCACCAGCAGCCAAGATAGGGACGGAGAGTTCTACGAGCAGTACTTC. Translated: CTSSQDRDGEFYEQYF. This chain connects TRBV1 to TRBJ2-7; the table's D call, TRBD1, has no DNA check behind it. TRBV1 has pseudogene status. The length of the CDR3 is 16 residues.

This clonotype was counted ten times or more. The chain combines TRBV29-1 with TRBJ2-1; no clear D gene. Germline V gene sequence: CDR1 SQVTM, CDR2 ANQGSEA. CDR3 length: 13 residues. Trimming cost V 1 base and J 8 bases, with 12 bases left between them. CDR3 amino acids: CSVEGLGLDEQFF. CDR3 coding DNA: TGCAGCGTTGAAGGTCTGGGTTTGGATGAGCAGTTCTTC.

Points on this clonotype: A much bigger clone sits one base away, suggesting this may be a read error. The chain carries TRBV20-1 and TRBJ1-3; D call uncertain. Germline V lookup: CDR1 DFQATT, CDR2 SNEGSKA (reference sequence). The CDR3 totals 14 residues. V shed 6 bases and J shed 2 bases, with 14 bases lying between them. The CDR3 is CSATPGVTGNTIYF. Written as DNA, the CDR3 is TGCAGTGCAACTCCGGGAGTCACTGGAAACACCATATATTTT.

On this clonotype: This CDR3 fails to terminate in the conserved phenylalanine or tryptophan, so it likely reflects a read error. It is unclear where the CDR3 begins or ends on the DNA, so no DNA is shown, and the CDR3 is as TCRdb lists it. The chain combines TRBV11-3 with TRBJ2-3; the table's D call, TRBD2, was not checked against the DNA. Ends included, the CDR3 has 16 residues. The germline V gene encodes CDR1 SGHNT and CDR2 YENEEA. The CDR3 reads CASSLGLAGSTDTQYS.

About this clonotype itself: Because the CDR3 is missing its conserved closing phenylalanine or tryptophan, this is likely a read error. The chain has TRBV5-1 and TRBJ1-1; D gene uncertain. The germline CDR1 and CDR2 sequences are SGHRS and YFSETQ. The ends were cut back, 3 bases at V and 5 bases at J, with 14 bases in the middle. The CDR3 has 14 amino acids. The CDR3 nucleotides are TGCGCCAGCAGCTCTGGACTGAAGTTGACTGAAGCTTTCCTT. Residues: CASSSGLKLTEAFL.

The rearrangement joins TRBV15 to TRBJ2-5, with D unresolved. CDR1 is LNHNV and CDR2 is YYDKDF in the germline V gene (reference sequence). The CDR3 has 16 amino acids. The V and J ends lost 3 bases and 5 bases respectively, with 19 bases between them. The CDR3 spells CATSSSQSRVGETQYF. Here the CDR3 DNA reads TGTGCCACCAGCAGCTCCCAGTCCCGGGTAGGGGAGACCCAGTACTTC.

Comments on this clonotype: This is likely a read error, given that the CDR3 carries no conserved phenylalanine or tryptophan at its end. This rearrangement joins TRBV11-2 to TRBJ2-3, with D possibly TRBD2 on 6 matching bases. Germline V gene lookup returns CDR1 SGHAT and CDR2 FQNNGV. This CDR3 is 17 amino acids long. CDR3 nucleotide sequence: TGTGTCAGCAGCTTTGGCCCGACGGCGGGGATACGCGATACGCAGTATCTT. Protein product: CVSSFGPTAGIRDTQYL.

In the case of this clonotype: Given a much more abundant clone one base away, this may be a read error. The chain uses TRBV6-5 and TRBJ2-3, with a tentative D call TRBD2 (7 bases). Per the germline V gene, CDR1 is MNHEY and CDR2 is SVGAGI. CDR3 size: 13 residues. Trimming took off 7 bases at V and 7 bases at J, with 15 bases between the two ends. The DNA of the CDR3 is TGTGCCAGCACTGGGGGCGGGAGATATACGCAGTATTTT. This gives the protein CASTGGGRYTQYF.

The chain links TRBV11-3 to TRBJ2-1, with 14 bases lining up with TRBD2. The CDR3 spans 16 residues. Germline V gene lookup returns CDR1 SGHNT and CDR2 YENEEA. CDR3 coding DNA: TGTGTCAACAGCACCAGCGGGACTAGCGGGAGAGATGAGCAGTTCTTC. It translates to CVNSTSGTSGRDEQFF.